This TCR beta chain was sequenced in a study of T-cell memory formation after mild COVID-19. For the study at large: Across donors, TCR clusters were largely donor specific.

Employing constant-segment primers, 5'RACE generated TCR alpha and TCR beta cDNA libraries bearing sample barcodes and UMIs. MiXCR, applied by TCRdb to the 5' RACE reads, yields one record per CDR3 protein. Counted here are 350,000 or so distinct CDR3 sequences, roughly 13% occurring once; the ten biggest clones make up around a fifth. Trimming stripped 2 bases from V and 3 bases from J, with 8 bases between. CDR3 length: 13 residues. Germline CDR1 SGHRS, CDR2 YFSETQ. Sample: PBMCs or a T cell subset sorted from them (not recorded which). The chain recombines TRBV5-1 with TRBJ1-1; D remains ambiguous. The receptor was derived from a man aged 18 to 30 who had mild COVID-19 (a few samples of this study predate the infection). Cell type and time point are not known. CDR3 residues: CASSFAGYTEAFF. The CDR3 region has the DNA TGCGCCAGCAGCTTTGCTGGGTACACTGAAGCTTTCTTT.